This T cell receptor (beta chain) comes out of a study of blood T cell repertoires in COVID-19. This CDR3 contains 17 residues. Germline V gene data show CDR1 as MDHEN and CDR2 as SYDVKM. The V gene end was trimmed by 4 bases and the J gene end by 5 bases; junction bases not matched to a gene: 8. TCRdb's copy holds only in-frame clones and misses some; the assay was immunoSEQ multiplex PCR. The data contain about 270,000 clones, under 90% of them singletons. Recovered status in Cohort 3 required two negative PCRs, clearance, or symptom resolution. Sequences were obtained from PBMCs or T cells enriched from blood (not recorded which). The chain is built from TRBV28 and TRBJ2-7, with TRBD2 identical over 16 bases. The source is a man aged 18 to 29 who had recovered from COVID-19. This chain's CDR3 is CASSSVAGTSGRDEQYF. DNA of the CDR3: TGTGCCAGCAGTTCAGTAGCCGGGACTAGCGGGAGGGACGAGCAGTACTTC.